The 10 T cell receptor beta chains reported below all come from one sample, sequenced in a study of Tregs in tolerant kidney transplant recipients. Profiling relied on immunoSEQ multiplex PCR, and the TCRdb table lists in-frame clones only, not all of them. The sample lists about 240,000 clones, roughly 80% seen once, with over 0.5% in the top ten. Sequenced: CD4+ T cells from blood. The source is a human donor in good health.

The chain recombines TRBV11-2 with TRBJ2-1, with D perhaps matching TRBD2 (5 bases). CDR1 and CDR2 from the germline V gene are SGHAT and FQNNGV. This CDR3 contains 15 residues. The V end was cut by 3 bases, the J end by 7 bases, with 16 bases between. Here the CDR3 reads CASSFDYRAENEQFF. The CDR3 nucleotides read TGTGCCAGCAGCTTCGACTATCGGGCCGAAAATGAGCAGTTCTTC.

CDR3 sequence reads: CASSPRDEPQHF. CDR3 sequence (DNA): TGTGCCAGCTCACCTCGTGACGAGCCCCAGCATTTT. This chain links TRBV18 with TRBJ1-5, with D unclear. The ends were cut back, 3 bases at V and 8 bases at J, with 8 bases in the middle. This CDR3 has 12 residues. Germline CDR1 is KGHSH and CDR2 is LQKENI.

About this clone itself: Additional DNA sequences in this sample encode the identical CDR3. The chain combines TRBV7-9 with TRBJ1-1; D not certain. This CDR3 contains 13 residues. Looked up from germline, CDR1 is SEHNR and CDR2 is FQNEAQ (reference sequence). Trimming shortened V by 1 base and J by 2 bases, and 5 bases separated the two germline ends. CDR3 loop: CASSLGQNTEAFF. The CDR3 DNA reads TGTGCCAGCAGCTTAGGACAAAACACTGAAGCTTTCTTT.

The chain has TRBV30 and TRBJ2-7; 7 nucleotides line up with TRBD2. CDR1 and CDR2 (germline): GTSNPN, SVGIG (reference sequence). The CDR3 sequence is 14 residues long. V lost 1 base, J lost 4 bases, and 7 bases stayed unmatched. CDR3 DNA: TGTGCCTGGAGTGGGGGGAGGGGCCTATACGAGCAGTACTTC. Protein product: CAWSGGRGLYEQYF.

This clone has more than one count but fewer than ten. J is TRBJ2-5 and V is TRBV4-1; 11 bases are a match to TRBD2. Losses at the gene ends were 0 bases for V and 6 bases for J; bases not matched to a gene: 15. The CDR3 runs to 19 residues. CDR1 is MGHRA and CDR2 is YSYEKL in the germline V gene. As DNA, the CDR3 is TGCGCCAGCAGCCAAGAAGTTTCAACTAGCGGGGGCAGTGGAAAGACCCAGTACTTC. This encodes CASSQEVSTSGGSGKTQYF.

The CDR3 sequence is CASSADRSSTDTQYF. CDR3 DNA: TGTGCCAGCAGTGCGGACAGATCTAGCACAGATACGCAGTATTTT. The chain has TRBV2 and TRBJ2-3, with TRBD1 as a possible D gene (6 bases). V was cut by 4 bases and J by 0 bases, with 11 bases left in between. This CDR3 spans 15 amino acids. CDR1 SNHLY and CDR2 FYNNEI come from the germline V gene.

The rearrangement links TRBV15 to TRBJ2-7, with D maybe TRBD1 (6 bases). V was pared by 3 bases and J by 3 bases, with 12 bases between. Germline loops: CDR1 LNHNV, CDR2 YYDKDF (reference sequence). The CDR3 spans 14 residues. CDR3 coding DNA: TGTGCCACCAGCAGGTATCAGGGGAACTACGAGCAGTACTTC. It is translated as CATSRYQGNYEQYF.

The gene calls are TRBV14 and TRBJ2-1; D remains ambiguous. With 1 base removed from V and 7 bases from J, the gap between germline ends came to 11 bases. Germline V CDR1 and CDR2: SGHDN, FVKESK. This CDR3 comprises 14 residues. This CDR3 reads CASSQAYLTNEQFF. In DNA, the CDR3 is TGTGCCAGCAGCCAAGCTTATTTGACAAATGAGCAGTTCTTC.

The chain joins TRBV15 to TRBJ2-4; no clear D. The CDR3 is 15 amino acids. V gave up 5 bases and J gave up 7 bases, with 18 bases separating them. Germline lookup yields CDR1 LNHNV and CDR2 YYDKDF (reference sequence). Written as DNA, the CDR3 is TGTGCCACCAGCCCACCTGACAACCGGCATAACATTCAGTACTTC. Protein sequence: CATSPPDNRHNIQYF.

J is TRBJ2-1 and V is TRBV18; TRBD2 is a possible D gene (5 bases). Trimming cost V 2 bases and J 0 bases, with 14 bases left between them. Germline assignment: CDR1 KGHSH and CDR2 LQKENI. The CDR3 extends over 17 amino acids. The CDR3 sequence is CASSPLGGGSSYNEQFF. The CDR3 region has the DNA TGTGCCAGCTCACCATTGGGTGGTGGGAGCTCCTACAATGAGCAGTTCTTC.